What follows describes a single T cell receptor beta chain. This specimen includes other DNA sequences encoding the same CDR3. This specimen belongs to a study of shared clonotypes between healthy human individuals. Sorted-subset replicate PCR reactions contained roughly 200 ng DNA, corresponding to approximately 30,000 T cell genomes. Clones were sequenced by immunoSEQ multiplex PCR, and TCRdb holds only the in-frame ones, with some missing. The top ten clones hold 0.1% to 0.15% of a sample with around 2,000,000 clones, 85% to 95% of them seen once. V gave up 0 bases and J gave up 3 bases, with 9 bases separating them. Germline CDR1 is MGHRA and CDR2 is YSYEKL. The CDR3 spans 16 residues.

Sequencing was performed on naive CD4+ T cells sorted from blood. As to subset: CD45RA+ positively selected. The TCR originated in a man in his late teens or twenties in good health. The chain uses TRBV4-1 and TRBJ1-6; D call uncertain. In DNA form, the CDR3 reads TGCGCCAGCAGCCAAGATCGCGGTTACTATAATTCACCCCTCCACTTT. Translated: CASSQDRGYYNSPLHF.